This section outlines one TCR beta chain sequence together with its context. Its antigen is still unknown. Per-nucleotide qualities are absent, and no much larger clonotype sits a single base away. Library preparation employed the immunoSEQ multiplex PCR assay. A mixture of 60 forward primers for TCR Vbeta segments and 13 reverse primers for TCR Jbeta segments was used in the multiplex PCR. The CDR3 region of rearranged TCR beta genes was amplified from genomic DNA with a multiplex PCR assay. Amplified TCR beta libraries were sequenced as 87-base-pair reads on the Illumina HiSeq System. In the original analysis: In a later analysis, some 80 million unique TCR beta chains were counted across the 666 repertoires, and approximately 11 million of these chains were shared by at least two donors. To remove PCR and sequencing errors, raw reads were error-corrected and collapsed into unique sequences using a nearest-neighbor algorithm that merged closely related sequences. Alignment of CDR3 sequences to IMGT reference sequences was used to assign V, D and J gene segments. Each retained sequence needed at least a six-nucleotide match to both a V gene segment and a J gene segment. A rearrangement was called productive if the CDR3 had no stop codons and remained in frame with V and J, and every other rearrangement was called non-productive. CDR3 was defined according to IMGT convention as the region running from the second conserved V-encoded cysteine to the conserved J-encoded phenylalanine. The earlier analysis of about 640 of the donors excluded any sequence lacking an unambiguous match to a single V gene segment. An earlier analysis of several hundred of the donors called V segments functional above 56.7% productive rearrangements and segregating when the between-donor standard deviation exceeded 5%. A statistical classification framework was developed to diagnose cytomegalovirus status using the catalog of TCR beta chain sequences. A later analysis assigned V and J genes by comparing TCR nucleotide sequences with IMGT/GENE-DB human TR gene sequences. Using the TCRdist pipeline, a later analysis assigned CDR3 sequences along with most-parsimonious VDJ recombination scenarios. In a later analysis, each TCR beta chain was defined by its CDR3 amino acid sequence together with its V-gene family, and reads lacking a unique V-gene family were excluded. In a later analysis, around 600 highly shared, low-generation-probability nucleotide sequences were removed to address suspected cross-contamination and a sequencing artifact. In a later analysis, a clonal expansion index was calculated for each public chain from normalized within-repertoire ranks of inferred template counts. In a later analysis, generation probabilities were computed using a VDJ recombination model fitted to out-of-frame rearrangements, and the results were checked against IGoR. Hypergeometric tests were used in a later analysis to score TCR-TCR, TCR-HLA and TCR-CMV co-occurrence, with a repertoire-size bias correction applied to the TCR pairs. In a later analysis, false discovery rates were estimated by permuting HLA or CMV assignments 20 times. A later analysis grouped co-occurring TCRs with DBSCAN, adding TCRdist sequence similarity when clustering within HLA-allele-positive subsets. Repertoires with fewer than 30,000 or more than 120,000 public chains, plus five repertoires with anomalous nucleotide sharing, were excluded from co-occurrence clustering. TCRdb limited this immuneACCESS table to in-frame rearrangements with V and J called. A share of clones is missing; checked studies link under half to unresolved V genes, and the rest is unexplained. Clone size and the V and J calls come from that table; the DNA yielded D and trimming. The table for this sample lists over 75,000 clones; around 80% of them were counted only once. Around 0.76% of the sample lies in the top ten.

These data originate in a study of cytomegalovirus exposure and HLA in healthy donors (dated by TCRdb to 2015 to 2018). Looking at the study overall: An earlier analysis of several hundred of the donors reported about 260 Gb of sequence data and 90 million to 120 million unique TCR beta sequences obtained from about 200 million T cells. Donor age, sex, ethnicity and CMV serostatus were compiled together with the repertoire data. The study profiled the T cell repertoires of more than 500 subjects by immunosequencing and related them to cytomegalovirus serostatus. Rather than drawing on any new phenotypic data, the later analysis identified candidate immune exposures from TCR beta sequences and the way those sequences occurred across donors. Across under 500 genotyped donors of the cohort, an average of approximately 200,000 unique TCR beta nucleotide sequences per donor were sequenced, and 15% to 20% of those sequences were non-productive. Around 320 gigabases of sequencing data and tens of millions of unique TCR sequences were included in an early release covering about 700 HLA-typed donors. The study combined high-throughput TCR immunosequencing, statistical association of individual TCRs with disease status, and machine learning to predict cytomegalovirus infection status. To study patterns of TCR occurrence, a later analysis re-analyzed previously published TCR beta repertoires from around 670 donors and added high-resolution HLA genotyping. Both class I and class II loci were covered by HLA typing, at four-digit resolution. In a later genetic analysis, genome-wide SNP genotypes for about 65% of the roughly 700 donors were used, and that subset was treated as a discovery cohort. The number of donors typed differed by locus, with 629-630 for A, B, C, DRB1 and DQB1, roughly 520 for DQA1, 606 for DPA1, and 472 for DPB1. The study aimed to test whether cataloging public T cell receptors could reveal signatures of past pathogen exposure. The genetic ancestry cluster associated with self-reported Caucasian donors included 70% to 85% of the 398 genotyped donors. Every repertoire in the discovery cohort had been generated on one and the same sequencing platform. An earlier analysis of 450 to 750 of the donors used high-throughput TCR beta sequencing to judge whether each TCR beta V gene segment behaved as functional or pseudogenic. A handful of DR-DQ haplotypes were handled as single units for association and clustering because linkage in the cohort was strong. In addition to the first cohort of around 670 subjects, a separate validation cohort of 130 or so different subjects was used. Overall study results and their limits: Broadly in line with IMGT annotations, most TCR beta V segments showed up in productive rearrangements about 87% or about 30% of the time in an earlier analysis of approximately 640 of the donors. In a later analysis, HLA-associated TCR beta chains showed more clonal expansion and lower generation probabilities than non-associated chains that were equally common. Several of the top co-occurrence clusters appeared to be linked to parvovirus B19, influenza, CMV and Epstein-Barr virus, according to a later analysis. Roughly uniform sequencing depth across donors was assumed in presence/absence analyses, although this assumption may not hold. Most TCR sequences were seen in very few donors, while some public TCRs were found in many individuals. According to the authors, the approach could potentially be generalized to other disease states and immunological phenotypes. The only immune exposure information available for the cohort was CMV serostatus. Because counts were too low, seventeen rarely observed V segments, including chromosome 9 orphons, were excluded from the earlier analysis of fewer than 650 of the donors. Most CMV-associated TCR beta chains appeared to be HLA-restricted in a later analysis, and the HLA associations seemed to be driven largely by CMV exposure. Linkage disequilibrium might explain the correlated functional status among segregating V segments, but an unknown experimental factor could not be excluded. In both the original and validation cohorts, the classifier was reported to diagnose cytomegalovirus status with high specificity and sensitivity. At a false discovery rate of 0.05, a later analysis linked about 16,000 TCR beta sequences to specific HLA alleles. Because HLA typing was unavailable for some donors at each locus, only the typed subset was used in association tests. Only TCR beta chains were sequenced in this cohort, and the absence of alpha or paired-chain data limited detectable features. An association between a missense DCLRE1C variant and V-gene and J-gene trimming of TCR beta chains was found in a later genetic analysis and replicated in an independent cohort. A later analysis found that TCR association rates varied across HLA loci, with DRB1 alleles showing the most associated TCRs and HLA-C alleles the fewest. In a later genetic analysis, fewer N-insertions in productive TCRs were reported among donors in an Asian-associated ancestry cluster than the roughly 670-donor mean. In vitro tests confirmed that three of the cytomegalovirus-associated TCR beta chains recognize cytomegalovirus antigens. A group of highly shared sequence variants was considered likely to be a technical artifact of the sequencing pipeline. A further reported finding was that TCR beta sequences accurately predicted the HLA-A and HLA-B alleles for most subjects in the first cohort. The study listed 150 to 200 TCR beta chains as associated with cytomegalovirus. When HLA alleles, especially DR and DQ, strongly co-occurred, attributing TCR associations to individual alleles was difficult.

In total, approximately 700 healthy bone marrow donors made up the cohort. At the time of sampling, every cohort member was nominally healthy, though immune exposures that went unrecorded were likely present. The donor tested CMV seronegative and was one of the 352 seronegative cohort members. Each donor provided a peripheral blood sample, and peripheral blood mononuclear cells were used for TCR beta sequencing. The Qiagen DNeasy Blood Extraction Kit was used to extract genomic DNA from the blood cell samples. Sequenced input: PBMCs. This receptor was taken from a woman aged 55-69 years in good health and CMV-seronegative.

The CDR3 sequence is CASSESGQRSSYEQYF. The nucleotide sequence reads TGCGCCAGCAGTGAGTCGGGTCAGCGGAGCTCCTACGAGCAGTACTTC. The rearranged segments are TRBV10-1 and TRBJ2-7; the D segment could be TRBD2, given 5 matching bases. Reading from cysteine to phenylalanine, the CDR3 counts 16 amino acids. Kept here is only the CDR3 DNA, which spans 48 bases and is read in frame from base 1. Between the V and J ends, shortened by 0 bases and 0 bases respectively, the junction contains 12 bases. The germline V gene (reference sequence) provides CDR1 WNHNN and CDR2 SYGVQD.